The 10 T cell receptor beta chains below were found in one sample sequenced in a study of technical replicates of blood from a handful of donors (dated by TCRdb to the late 2010s). Preparation of the library involved the immunoSEQ multiplex PCR assay. TCRdb limited this immuneACCESS table to in-frame rearrangements with V and J called. A share of clones is missing; checked studies link under half to unresolved V genes, and the rest is unexplained. This sample gives tens of thousands of clones in total; approximately 92% of them show up just once. The ten largest clones take up about 0.4% of the sample. The specimen was T cells isolated from PBMCs. The origin of the receptors is a human donor in good health. Some clones in this sample may be carry-over from other donors' samples.

The chain links TRBV6-6 to TRBJ1-1, with D unresolved. Trimming cost V 5 bases and J 4 bases, with 5 bases left between them. The V gene's germline CDR1 is MNHNY and CDR2 SVGAGI (reference sequence). The CDR3 has 11 residues. CDR3 DNA sequence: TGTGCCAGCAGTCGCGCCACTGAAGCTTTCTTT. Its protein product is CASSRATEAFF.

The chain is built from TRBV5-1 and TRBJ2-7; 11 bases map to TRBD1. Germline CDR1 and CDR2: SGHRS and YFSETQ. This CDR3 region has 13 residues. V trimming: 4 bases; J trimming: 6 bases; junction bases outside the gene matches: 3. The CDR3 region has the DNA TGCGCCAGCAGCCCGGACAGGGGGCTCGAGCAGTACTTC. Translation gives CASSPDRGLEQYF.

The genes are TRBV30 and TRBJ2-7; 7 bases line up with TRBD2. The V gene end was trimmed by 4 bases and the J gene end by 2 bases; junction bases not matched to a gene: 20. Per the germline V gene, CDR1 is GTSNPN and CDR2 is SVGIG (reference sequence). The CDR3 consists of 18 residues. In nucleotides, the CDR3 is TGTGCCTGGACGGAACATTTCAGCGGGACCCGTAAGACCTACGAGCAGTACTTC. Translating it yields CAWTEHFSGTRKTYEQYF. Combining the CDR3 with reference TRBV30 and TRBJ2-7 gives the whole variable domain SQTIHQWPATLVQPVGSPLSLECTVEGTSNPNLYWYRQAAGRGLQLLFYSVGIGQISSEVPQNLSASRPQDRQFILSSKKLLLSDSGFYLCAWTEHFSGTRKTYEQYFGPGTRLTVT.

This rearrangement joins TRBV5-3 to TRBJ1-5; no definite D call. TRBV5-3 is known as an ORF, though its function is uncertain. V lost 0 bases, J lost 2 bases, and 9 bases lay in between. The CDR3 covers 15 residues. CDR3 amino acids: CARSLAGMCNQPQHF. CDR3 bases: TGTGCCAGAAGCTTGGCCGGGATGTGCAATCAGCCCCAGCATTTT.

This rearrangement joins TRBV7-2 to TRBJ1-5; weak D call: TRBD1 (6 bases). The V end lost 1 base, the J end lost 7 bases, and 8 bases lay between the germline ends. CDR1 SGHTA and CDR2 FQGNSA come from the germline V gene. The CDR3 is 13 amino acids. This chain's CDR3 is CASSLGGQQPQHF. The CDR3 DNA is TGTGCCAGCAGCTTAGGGGGGCAACAGCCCCAGCATTTT.

The chain has TRBV7-9 and TRBJ1-5; tentative D call: TRBD1 (5 bases). Per the germline V gene, CDR1 is SEHNR and CDR2 is FQNEAQ (reference sequence). The CDR3 extends over 14 amino acids. V shed 1 base and J shed 2 bases, with 6 bases lying between them. As DNA, the CDR3 is TGTGCCAGCAGCTTAGTAGGGGGCAATCAGCCCCAGCATTTT. Translated: CASSLVGGNQPQHF.

This rearrangement joins TRBV6-5 to TRBJ2-1, with D hard to call. Per germline, CDR1 MNHEY and CDR2 SVGAGI. The ends were cut back, 2 bases at V and 5 bases at J, with 16 bases in the middle. There are 16 residues in the CDR3. The CDR3 DNA is TGTGCCAGCAGTTACGAGGCCAGCCCTCCCGACAATGAGCAGTTCTTC. This sequence encodes CASSYEASPPDNEQFF.

The CDR3 coding sequence is TGCGCCAGCAGCTTGGAGGACAGTAATCAGCCCCAGCATTTT. Protein product: CASSLEDSNQPQHF. The rearrangement uses TRBV5-1 and TRBJ1-5; possible D gene TRBD1, 6 bases. Germline CDR1 is SGHRS and CDR2 is YFSETQ. The CDR3 has 14 residues. V was shortened by 0 bases and J by 4 bases, with 8 bases between the two germline ends.

The chain joins TRBV30 to TRBJ1-3, with D uncertain. CDR3 size: 15 residues. Trimming took off 3 bases at V and 0 bases at J, with 12 bases between the two ends. Germline CDR1 is GTSNPN and CDR2 is SVGIG (reference sequence). The CDR3 region has the DNA TGTGCCTGGAGGGCGGACTGGGACTCTGGAAACACCATATATTTT. Protein product: CAWRADWDSGNTIYF.

The gene calls are TRBV7-2 and TRBJ2-4, with 7 positions matching TRBD2. J lost 0 bases, V lost 5 bases, and 7 bases had no gene match. Germline V CDR1 and CDR2: SGHTA, FQGNSA. The CDR3 consists of 16 residues. In nucleotides, the CDR3 is TGTGCCAGCAGCCAGAGGGGAGGGCTAGCCAAAAACATTCAGTACTTC. It encodes CASSQRGGLAKNIQYF.